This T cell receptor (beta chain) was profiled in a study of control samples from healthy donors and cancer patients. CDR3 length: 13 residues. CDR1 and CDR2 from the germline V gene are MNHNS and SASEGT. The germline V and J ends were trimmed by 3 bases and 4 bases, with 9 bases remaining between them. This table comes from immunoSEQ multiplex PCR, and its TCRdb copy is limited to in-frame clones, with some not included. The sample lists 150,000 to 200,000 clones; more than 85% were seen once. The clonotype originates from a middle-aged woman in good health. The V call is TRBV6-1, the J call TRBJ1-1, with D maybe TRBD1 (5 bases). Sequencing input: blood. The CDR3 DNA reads TGTGCCAGCAGTGACGGGGGGGGCACTGAAGCTTTCTTT. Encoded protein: CASSDGGGTEAFF.